What follows are 18 T cell receptor beta chains derived from one specimen sequenced in a study of blood T cell repertoires in COVID-19. Some clones are missing from TCRdb's copy, which holds only in-frame ones; the method was immunoSEQ multiplex PCR. The sample has 300,000 or so clones; roughly 83% are singletons. The sample was peripheral blood. The receptors come from a woman between 45 and 60 years old with acute or convalescent COVID-19.

V usage is TRBV23-1 and J usage is TRBJ2-1; 10 bases are shared with TRBD2. TRBV23-1 counts as an open reading frame of uncertain function. The CDR3 loop spans 17 amino acids. Trimming removed 0 bases from V and 3 bases from J; junction bases left unmatched: 5. The CDR3 DNA reads as TGCGCCAGCAGTCAATCCCAACTAGCGGGGCTCTACAATGAGCAGTTCTTC. Protein product: CASSQSQLAGLYNEQFF.

This chain connects TRBV6-6 to TRBJ1-5; possibly TRBD1 for D (5 bases). The germline V gene has CDR1 MNHNY and CDR2 SVGAGI (reference sequence). This CDR3 region has 15 residues. Trimming stripped 2 bases from V and 2 bases from J, with 10 bases between. The CDR3 is CASSYGRVGNQPQHF. CDR3 DNA: TGTGCCAGCAGTTACGGCAGGGTCGGCAATCAGCCCCAGCATTTT.

V gene TRBV7-9 combines with J gene TRBJ2-1, with TRBD2 matching 10 bases. J gave up 5 bases and V 5 bases, and 12 bases lay outside the gene matches. CDR1 and CDR2 from the germline V gene are SEHNR and FQNEAQ (reference sequence). The length of the CDR3 is 17 residues. The CDR3 DNA reads as TGTGCCAGCAGCCCGAGACCGGGACTAGCGATCAACAATGAGCAGTTCTTC. It specifies CASSPRPGLAINNEQFF.

The gene calls are TRBV10-2 and TRBJ1-2; the match to TRBD1 covers 8 bases. The V gene's germline CDR1 is WSHSY and CDR2 SAAADI. V was pared by 10 bases and J by 2 bases, with 6 bases of the junction left unmatched. The CDR3 has 13 amino acids. The CDR3 sequence is CANARDRNYGYTF. CDR3 bases: TGCGCCAACGCTAGGGACAGGAACTATGGCTACACCTTC.

V usage is TRBV7-9 and J usage is TRBJ1-2; possibly TRBD1 for D (6 bases). This CDR3 is built from 13 residues. Trimming took 3 bases from V and 7 from J, leaving 12 bases between them. Germline V CDR1 and CDR2: SEHNR, FQNEAQ (reference sequence). CDR3 region: CASSLGGGVGYTF. In DNA, the CDR3 is TGTGCCAGCAGCTTGGGAGGGGGGGTTGGCTACACCTTC.

The CDR3 loop reads CASSLREGNQPQHF. For the CDR3, the DNA is TGTGCCAGCAGTTTGAGGGAGGGGAATCAGCCCCAGCATTTT. The chain employs TRBV27 and TRBJ1-5, with D perhaps matching TRBD1 (5 bases). Germline loops: CDR1 MNHEY, CDR2 SMNVEV (reference sequence). The V end was cut by 3 bases, the J end by 4 bases, with 10 bases between. This CDR3 contains 14 residues.

This chain links TRBV7-2 with TRBJ1-4; TRBD1 matches 8 bases. This CDR3 is 15 amino acids long. The junction had 8 bases not matched to a gene; V was cut back by 6 bases and J by 5 bases. The V gene's germline CDR1 is SGHTA and CDR2 FQGNSA. CDR3 in DNA: TGTGCCAGCAGGGATTCGACAGGGGAAAATGAAAAACTGTTTTTT. Protein: CASRDSTGENEKLFF.

The rearrangement links TRBV18 to TRBJ2-2, with a weak D call TRBD1 (6 bases). Trimming cost V 3 bases and J 3 bases, with 11 bases left between them. The CDR3 contains 15 residues. The germline CDR1 and CDR2 sequences are KGHSH and LQKENI. CDR3 protein: CASSPTTGDTGELFF. CDR3 in DNA: TGTGCCAGCTCACCGACGACAGGAGACACCGGGGAGCTGTTTTTT.

CDR3 region: CSVPGPRGTQHF. The CDR3 DNA is TGCAGCGTTCCGGGACCCAGGGGGACCCAGCATTTT. V gene TRBV29-1 combines with J gene TRBJ1-5; 7 nucleotides agree with TRBD1. CDR1 is SQVTM, CDR2 ANQGSEA, per germline. The V segment lost 5 bases and the J segment 11 bases; nucleotides outside the gene matches: 9. The CDR3 extends over 12 amino acids.

This clone has just a few counts. The CDR3 coding sequence is TGCGCCAGCAGCTTGATAGTCTCCCGCCTAGCGGGAGAGACCCAGTACTTC. Residues: CASSLIVSRLAGETQYF. The chain links TRBV5-1 to TRBJ2-5; 8 nucleotides match TRBD2. J gave up 4 bases and V 1 base, and 12 bases lay outside the gene matches. Germline V gene lookup returns CDR1 SGHRS and CDR2 YFSETQ. The CDR3 extends over 17 amino acids.

The chain joins TRBV3-1 (or the pseudogene TRBV3-2) to TRBJ1-1; possible D gene TRBD1, 5 bases. Trimming shortened V by 0 bases and J by 0 bases, and 11 bases separated the two germline ends. Germline CDR1 is LGHDT and CDR2 is YNNKEL (reference sequence). This CDR3 spans 16 amino acids. The CDR3: CASSQDHGQVNTEAFF. DNA for the CDR3: TGTGCCAGCAGCCAAGATCACGGACAAGTGAACACTGAAGCTTTCTTT.

V and J are TRBV2 and TRBJ2-5, with D maybe TRBD1 (5 bases). CDR1 SNHLY and CDR2 FYNNEI come from the germline V gene. This CDR3 region has 13 residues. Trimming shortened V by 5 bases and J by 6 bases, and 13 bases separated the two germline ends. CDR3 DNA sequence: TGTGCCAGCAGTCTACAAGGGGAACAGACCCAGTACTTC. Amino acid sequence: CASSLQGEQTQYF.

J is TRBJ1-2 and V is TRBV15; TRBD1 is a possible D gene (6 bases). CDR1 is LNHNV, CDR2 YYDKDF, per germline (reference sequence). The length of the CDR3 is 13 residues. V was clipped by 0 bases and J by 8 bases, with 10 bases between them. In DNA form, the CDR3 reads TGTGCCACCAGCAGAGACAGGGGTCGGGGCTACACCTTC. Protein product: CATSRDRGRGYTF. Variable domain in full (rest from reference TRBV15 and TRBJ1-2): DAMVIQNPRYQVTQFGKPVTLSCSQTLNHNVMYWYQQKSSQAPKLLFHYYDKDFNNEADTPDNFQSRRPNTSFCFLDIRSPGLGDTAMYLCATSRDRGRGYTFGSGTRLTVV.

The chain combines TRBV6-5 with TRBJ2-3, with D maybe TRBD2 (6 bases). CDR3 length equals 13 residues. The germline V gene has CDR1 MNHEY and CDR2 SVGAGI. Trimming shortened V by 7 bases and J by 2 bases, and 10 bases separated the two germline ends. The CDR3 loop reads CASTGLYTDTQYF. In nucleotides, the CDR3 is TGTGCCAGCACGGGACTGTACACAGATACGCAGTATTTT.

The chain carries TRBV7-8 and TRBJ2-2, with D possibly TRBD1 on 6 matching bases. This CDR3 is 13 amino acids long. V lost 4 bases, J lost 6 bases, and 9 bases lay in between. Germline V gene lookup returns CDR1 SGHVS and CDR2 FQNEAQ. CDR3 residues: CASSWGRSGELFF. Written as DNA, the CDR3 is TGTGCCAGCAGCTGGGGGCGGTCCGGGGAGCTGTTTTTT.

The chain combines TRBV7-3 with TRBJ2-1, with D possibly being TRBD1 (6 bases). Trimming removed 2 bases at V and 1 base at J, with 9 bases between. The CDR3 is made up of 15 amino acids. CDR1 SGHTA and CDR2 FQGTGA come from the germline V gene. This CDR3 reads CASSLYGTSYNEQFF. The CDR3 coding sequence is TGTGCCAGCAGCTTATACGGGACATCCTACAATGAGCAGTTCTTC.

The V call is TRBV7-3, the J call TRBJ2-1, with 9 bases lining up with TRBD2. Germline CDR1 is SGHTA and CDR2 is FQGTGA. The CDR3 consists of 14 residues. The junction had 7 bases not matched to a gene; V was cut back by 3 bases and J by 10 bases. CDR3 DNA sequence: TGTGCCAGCAGCTTGATAGCGGGAGTGGGGGAGCAGTTCTTC. Translating it yields CASSLIAGVGEQFF.

The V gene is TRBV4-2, the J gene TRBJ1-5; 7 positions match TRBD1. This CDR3 is 17 amino acids long. With 2 bases clipped from V and 3 bases from J, the junction kept 10 bases outside the gene matches. Germline loops: CDR1 LGHNA, CDR2 YNFKEQ. The CDR3 region has the DNA TGTGCCAGCAGCCAAACCGCGACGGGGACAGTCAATCAGCCCCAGCATTTT. Its translation is CASSQTATGTVNQPQHF.